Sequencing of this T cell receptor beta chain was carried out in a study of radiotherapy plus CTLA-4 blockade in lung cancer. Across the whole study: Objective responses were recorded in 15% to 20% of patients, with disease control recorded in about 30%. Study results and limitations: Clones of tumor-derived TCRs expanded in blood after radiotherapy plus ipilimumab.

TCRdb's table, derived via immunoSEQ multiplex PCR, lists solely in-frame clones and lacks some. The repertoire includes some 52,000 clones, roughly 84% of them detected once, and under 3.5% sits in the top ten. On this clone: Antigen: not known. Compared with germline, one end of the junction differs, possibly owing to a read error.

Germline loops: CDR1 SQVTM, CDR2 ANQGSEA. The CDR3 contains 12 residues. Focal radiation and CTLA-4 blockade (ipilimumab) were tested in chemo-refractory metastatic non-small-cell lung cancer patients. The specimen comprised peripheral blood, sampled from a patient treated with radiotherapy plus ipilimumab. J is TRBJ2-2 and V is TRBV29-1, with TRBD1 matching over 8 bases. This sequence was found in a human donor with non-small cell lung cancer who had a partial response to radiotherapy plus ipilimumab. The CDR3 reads CSAEQGAGELFF. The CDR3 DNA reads TGCAGCGCTGAACAGGGGGCCGGGGAGCTGTTTTTT.